The entry that follows covers one TCR beta chain sequence. The assay was immunoSEQ multiplex PCR, and TCRdb's table has in-frame clones only and misses some. The sample holds 210,000 or so clones, 75% to 85% seen once. This record belongs to a study of blood T cell repertoires in COVID-19. The CDR3 extends over 15 amino acids. V shed 4 bases and J shed 4 bases, with 15 bases lying between them. Germline CDR1 is SGDLS and CDR2 is YYNGEE. The chain combines TRBV9 with TRBJ1-3; maybe TRBD1 (6 bases). The origin of this receptor is a man younger than 45 with acute COVID-19. Sequenced: PBMCs or T cells enriched from blood (not recorded which). This CDR3 reads CASSSGQYRGNTIYF. The CDR3 region has the DNA TGTGCCAGCAGCTCTGGACAGTACCGAGGAAACACCATATATTTT.